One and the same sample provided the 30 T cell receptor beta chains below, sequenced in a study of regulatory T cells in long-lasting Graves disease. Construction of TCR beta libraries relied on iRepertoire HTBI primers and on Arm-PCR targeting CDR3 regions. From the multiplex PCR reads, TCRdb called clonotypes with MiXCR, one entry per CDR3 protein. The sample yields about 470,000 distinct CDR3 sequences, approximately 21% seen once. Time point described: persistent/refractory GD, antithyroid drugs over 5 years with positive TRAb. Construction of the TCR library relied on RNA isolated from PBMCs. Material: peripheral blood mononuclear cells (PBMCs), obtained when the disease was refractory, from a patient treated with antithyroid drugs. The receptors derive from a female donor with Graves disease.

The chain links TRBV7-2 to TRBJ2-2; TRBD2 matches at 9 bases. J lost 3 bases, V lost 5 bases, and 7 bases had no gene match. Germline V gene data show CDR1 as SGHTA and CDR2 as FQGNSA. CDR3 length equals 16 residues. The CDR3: CASSLSGRKYTGELFF. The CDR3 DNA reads TGTGCCAGCAGCCTTAGCGGGAGAAAGTACACCGGGGAGCTGTTTTTT.

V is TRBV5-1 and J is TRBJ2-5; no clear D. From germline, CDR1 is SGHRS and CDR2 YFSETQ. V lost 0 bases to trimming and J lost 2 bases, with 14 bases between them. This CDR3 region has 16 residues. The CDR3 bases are TGCGCCAGCAGCTTGGACAACAGCCCAGAGCAAGAGACCCAGTACTTC. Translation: CASSLDNSPEQETQYF.

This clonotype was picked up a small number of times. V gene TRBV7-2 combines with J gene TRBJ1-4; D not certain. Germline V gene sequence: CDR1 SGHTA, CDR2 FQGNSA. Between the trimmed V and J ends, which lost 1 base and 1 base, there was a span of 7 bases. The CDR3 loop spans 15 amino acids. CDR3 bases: TGTGCCAGCAGCTTAGATACGGGAACTAATGAAAAACTGTTTTTT. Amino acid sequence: CASSLDTGTNEKLFF.

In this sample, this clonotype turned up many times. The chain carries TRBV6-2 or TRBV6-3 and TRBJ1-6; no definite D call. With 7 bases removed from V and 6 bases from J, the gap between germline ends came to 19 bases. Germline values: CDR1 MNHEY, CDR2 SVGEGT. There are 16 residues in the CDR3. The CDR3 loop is CASTQRASGGNSPLHF. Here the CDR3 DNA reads TGTGCCAGCACCCAACGGGCCTCCGGAGGTAATTCACCCCTCCACTTT.

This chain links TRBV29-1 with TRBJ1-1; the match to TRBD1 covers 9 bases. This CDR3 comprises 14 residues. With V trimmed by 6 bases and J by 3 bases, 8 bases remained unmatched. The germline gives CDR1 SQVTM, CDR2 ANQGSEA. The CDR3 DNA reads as TGCAGCGTAACGGGACAGGGAGCCGACACTGAAGCTTTCTTT. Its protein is CSVTGQGADTEAFF. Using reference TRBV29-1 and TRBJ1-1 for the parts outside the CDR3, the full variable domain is SAVISQKPSRDICQRGTSLTIQCQVDSQVTMMFWYRQQPGQSLTLIATANQGSEATYESGFVIDKFPISRPNLTFSTLTVSNMSPEDSSIYLCSVTGQGADTEAFFGQGTRLTVV.

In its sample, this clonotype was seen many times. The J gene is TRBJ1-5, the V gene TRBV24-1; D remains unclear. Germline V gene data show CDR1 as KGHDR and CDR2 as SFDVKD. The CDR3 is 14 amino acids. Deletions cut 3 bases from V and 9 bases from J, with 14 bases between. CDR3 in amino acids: CATSDDHGGGPQHF. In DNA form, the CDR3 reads TGTGCCACCAGTGATGACCATGGTGGCGGGCCCCAGCATTTT.

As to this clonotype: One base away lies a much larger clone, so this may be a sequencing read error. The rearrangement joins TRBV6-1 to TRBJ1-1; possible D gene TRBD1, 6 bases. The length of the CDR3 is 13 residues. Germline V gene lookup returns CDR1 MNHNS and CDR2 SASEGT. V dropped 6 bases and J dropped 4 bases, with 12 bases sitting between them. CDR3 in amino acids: CASSQQDSTEAFF. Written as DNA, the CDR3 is TGTGCCAGCAGCCAACAGGACAGCACTGAAGCTTTCTTT.

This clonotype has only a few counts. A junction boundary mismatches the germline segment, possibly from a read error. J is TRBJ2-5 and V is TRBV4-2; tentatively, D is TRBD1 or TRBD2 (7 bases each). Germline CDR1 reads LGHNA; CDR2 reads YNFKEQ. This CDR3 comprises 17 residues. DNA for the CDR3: TGTGCCAGCAGGCAAGGAGCAGGGGGGAGGGCACAGGAGACCCAGTACTTC. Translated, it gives CASRQGAGGRAQETQYF.

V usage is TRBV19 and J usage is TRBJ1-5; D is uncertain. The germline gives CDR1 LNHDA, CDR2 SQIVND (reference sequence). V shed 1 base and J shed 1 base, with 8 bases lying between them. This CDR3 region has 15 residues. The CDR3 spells CASSIVGLSNQPQHF. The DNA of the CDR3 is TGTGCCAGTAGTATAGTGGGGTTGAGCAATCAGCCCCAGCATTTT.

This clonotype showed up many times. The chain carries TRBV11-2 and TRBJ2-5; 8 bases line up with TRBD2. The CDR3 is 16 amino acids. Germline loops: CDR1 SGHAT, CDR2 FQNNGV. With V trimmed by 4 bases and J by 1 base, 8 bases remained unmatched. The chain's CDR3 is CASSYSGVGTQETQYF. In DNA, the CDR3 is TGTGCCAGCAGCTATAGCGGGGTGGGCACCCAAGAGACCCAGTACTTC. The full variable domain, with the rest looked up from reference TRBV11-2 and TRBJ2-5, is EAGVAQSPRYKIIEKRQSVAFWCNPISGHATLYWYQQILGQGPKLLIQFQNNGVVDDSQLPKDRFSAERLKGVDSTLKIQPAKLEDSAVYLCASSYSGVGTQETQYFGPGTRLLVL.

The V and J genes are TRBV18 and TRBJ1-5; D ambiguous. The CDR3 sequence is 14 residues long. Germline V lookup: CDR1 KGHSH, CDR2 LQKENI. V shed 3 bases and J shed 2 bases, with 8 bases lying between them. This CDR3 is CASSPQEGNQPQHF. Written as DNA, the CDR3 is TGTGCCAGCTCACCTCAGGAGGGCAATCAGCCCCAGCATTTT. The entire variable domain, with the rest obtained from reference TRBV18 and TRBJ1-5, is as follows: NAGVMQNPRHLVRRRGQEARLRCSPMKGHSHVYWYRQLPEEGLKFMVYLQKENIIDESGMPKERFSAEFPKEGPSILRIQQVVRGDSAAYFCASSPQEGNQPQHFGDGTRLSIL.

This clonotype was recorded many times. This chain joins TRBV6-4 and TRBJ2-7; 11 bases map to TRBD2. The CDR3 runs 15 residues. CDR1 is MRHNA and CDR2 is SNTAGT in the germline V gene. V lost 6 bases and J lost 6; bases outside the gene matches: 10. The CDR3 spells CASSRLAGTPGEQYF. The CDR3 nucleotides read TGTGCCAGCAGCCGACTAGCGGGAACACCGGGCGAGCAGTACTTC.

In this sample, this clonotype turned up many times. The DNA of the CDR3 is TGTGCCAGCAGCTCGGGACAGGGGAAGACTGAAGCTTTCTTT. Translated: CASSSGQGKTEAFF. The J gene is TRBJ1-1, the V gene TRBV11-2; TRBD1 agrees at 10 bases. V shed 4 bases, J shed 5 bases, and the junction held 4 bases outside the gene matches. CDR1 SGHAT and CDR2 FQNNGV come from the germline V gene. This CDR3 spans 14 amino acids.

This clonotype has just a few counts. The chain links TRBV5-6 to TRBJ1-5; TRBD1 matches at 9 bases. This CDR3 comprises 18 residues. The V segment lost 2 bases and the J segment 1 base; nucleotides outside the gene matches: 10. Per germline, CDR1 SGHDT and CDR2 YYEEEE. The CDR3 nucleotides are TGTGCCAGCAGCTTCCAGTCGGGACAGGGTGGGAGCAATCAGCCCCAGCATTTT. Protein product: CASSFQSGQGGSNQPQHF.

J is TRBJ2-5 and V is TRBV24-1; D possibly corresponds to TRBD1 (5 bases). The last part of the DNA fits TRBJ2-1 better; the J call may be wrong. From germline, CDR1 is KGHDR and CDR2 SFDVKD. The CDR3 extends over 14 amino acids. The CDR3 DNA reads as TGTGCCACCAGTGACGCGACAGTATACAATGAGCAGTTCTTC. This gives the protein CATSDATVYNEQFF.

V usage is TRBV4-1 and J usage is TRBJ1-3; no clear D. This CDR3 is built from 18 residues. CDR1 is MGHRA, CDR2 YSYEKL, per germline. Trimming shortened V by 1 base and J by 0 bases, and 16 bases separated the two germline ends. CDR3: CASSQGVLRKLSGNTIYF. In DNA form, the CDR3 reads TGCGCCAGCAGCCAAGGTGTATTACGCAAGCTCTCTGGAAACACCATATATTTT.

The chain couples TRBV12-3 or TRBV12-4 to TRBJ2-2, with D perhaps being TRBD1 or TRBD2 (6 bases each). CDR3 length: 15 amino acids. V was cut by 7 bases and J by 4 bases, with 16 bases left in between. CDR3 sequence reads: CASNLEGGSTGELFF. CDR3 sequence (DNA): TGTGCCAGCAATCTCGAGGGGGGTTCCACCGGGGAGCTGTTTTTT.

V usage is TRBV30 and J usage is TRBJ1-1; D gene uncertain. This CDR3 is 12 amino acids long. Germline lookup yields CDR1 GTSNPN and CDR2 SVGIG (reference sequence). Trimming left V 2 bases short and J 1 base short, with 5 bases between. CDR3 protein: CAWSLGNTEAFF. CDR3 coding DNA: TGTGCCTGGAGTCTGGGGAACACTGAAGCTTTCTTT.

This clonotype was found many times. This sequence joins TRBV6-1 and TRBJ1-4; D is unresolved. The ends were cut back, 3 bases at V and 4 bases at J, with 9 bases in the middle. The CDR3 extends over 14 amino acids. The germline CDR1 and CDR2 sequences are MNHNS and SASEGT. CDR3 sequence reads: CASSDSEVNEKLFF. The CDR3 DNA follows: TGTGCCAGCAGTGACAGTGAGGTTAATGAAAAACTGTTTTTT.

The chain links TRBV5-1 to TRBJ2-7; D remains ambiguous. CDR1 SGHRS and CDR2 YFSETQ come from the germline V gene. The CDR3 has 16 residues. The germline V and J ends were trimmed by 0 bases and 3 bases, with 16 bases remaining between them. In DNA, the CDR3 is TGCGCCAGCAGCTTGGTTGGGTTGGATCAAGGCTACGAGCAGTACTTC. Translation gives CASSLVGLDQGYEQYF.

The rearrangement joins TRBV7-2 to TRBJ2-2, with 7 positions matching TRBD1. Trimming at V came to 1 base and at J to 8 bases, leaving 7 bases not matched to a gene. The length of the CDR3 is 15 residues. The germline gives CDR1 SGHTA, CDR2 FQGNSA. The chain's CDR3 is CASSLVGGVGGELFF. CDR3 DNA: TGTGCCAGCAGCTTAGTAGGGGGCGTCGGAGGGGAGCTGTTTTTT.

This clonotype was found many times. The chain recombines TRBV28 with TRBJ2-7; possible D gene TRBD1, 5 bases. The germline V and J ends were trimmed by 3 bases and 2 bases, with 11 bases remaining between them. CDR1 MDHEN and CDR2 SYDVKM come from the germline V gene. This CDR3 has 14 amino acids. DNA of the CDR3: TGTGCCAGCAGTTTCAGACAGACCCCCTACGAGCAGTACTTC. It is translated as CASSFRQTPYEQYF.

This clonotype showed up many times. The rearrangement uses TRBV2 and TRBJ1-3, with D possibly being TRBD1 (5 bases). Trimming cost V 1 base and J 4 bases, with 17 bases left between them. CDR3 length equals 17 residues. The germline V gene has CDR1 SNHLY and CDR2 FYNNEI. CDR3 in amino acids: CASSEVGRGDPGNTIYF. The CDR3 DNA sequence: TGTGCCAGCAGTGAAGTGGGGCGAGGGGATCCGGGAAACACCATATATTTT.

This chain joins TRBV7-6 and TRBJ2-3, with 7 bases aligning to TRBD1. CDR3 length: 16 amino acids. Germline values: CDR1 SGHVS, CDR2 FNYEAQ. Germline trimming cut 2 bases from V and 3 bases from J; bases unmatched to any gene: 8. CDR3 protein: CASSLQHRGRTDTQYF. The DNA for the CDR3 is TGTGCCAGCAGCTTACAGCACAGGGGTCGGACAGATACGCAGTATTTT.

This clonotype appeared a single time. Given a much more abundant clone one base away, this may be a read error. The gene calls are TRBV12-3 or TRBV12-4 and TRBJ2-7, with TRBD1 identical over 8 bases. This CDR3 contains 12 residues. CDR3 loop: CASSPGTGERYF. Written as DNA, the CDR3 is TGTGCCAGCAGCCCAGGGACAGGCGAGCGGTACTTC.

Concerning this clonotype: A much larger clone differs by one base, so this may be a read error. DNA for the CDR3: TGCAGTGCTAGCTCAGCGGGGGGGCTGGGAGTGACCCAGTACTTC. Its translation: CSASSAGGLGVTQYF. This rearrangement joins TRBV20-1 to TRBJ2-5; the match to TRBD2 covers 10 bases. The germline CDR1 and CDR2 sequences are DFQATT and SNEGSKA (reference sequence). J was trimmed by 7 bases and V by 3 bases; bases with no gene match: 11. This CDR3 region has 15 residues.

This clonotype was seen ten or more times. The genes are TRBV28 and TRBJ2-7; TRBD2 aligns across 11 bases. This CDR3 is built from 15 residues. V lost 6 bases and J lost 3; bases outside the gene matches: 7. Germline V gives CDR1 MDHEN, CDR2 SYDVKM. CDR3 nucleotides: TGTGCCAGCAGCTTACTAGCGGGAGCAGGCTACGAGCAGTACTTC. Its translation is CASSLLAGAGYEQYF.

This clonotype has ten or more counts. DNA for the CDR3: TGTGCCAGCAGTCCCCTGACAGGGGTCGGGGCCACTGAAGCTTTCTTT. It encodes CASSPLTGVGATEAFF. The genes are TRBV28 and TRBJ1-1; TRBD1 matches 8 bases. This CDR3 has 16 amino acids. The V segment lost 5 bases and the J segment 4 bases; nucleotides outside the gene matches: 12. Germline lookup yields CDR1 MDHEN and CDR2 SYDVKM.

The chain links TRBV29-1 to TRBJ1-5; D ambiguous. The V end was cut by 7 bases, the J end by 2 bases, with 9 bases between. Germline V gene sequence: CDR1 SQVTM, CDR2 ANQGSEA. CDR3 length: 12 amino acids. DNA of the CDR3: TGCAGCGCGGGAATGGGCAATCAGCCCCAGCATTTT. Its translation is CSAGMGNQPQHF.

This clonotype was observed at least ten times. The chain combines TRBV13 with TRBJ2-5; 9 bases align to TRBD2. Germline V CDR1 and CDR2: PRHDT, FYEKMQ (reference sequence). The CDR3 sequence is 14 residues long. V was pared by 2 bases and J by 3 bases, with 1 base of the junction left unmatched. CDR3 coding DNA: TGTGCCAGCAGCTTAAGACTAGCGGAAGAGACCCAGTACTTC. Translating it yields CASSLRLAEETQYF.